One sample yielded the 2 T cell receptor beta chains listed below, sequenced in a study of post-analysis software for immune sequencing data. Overall study findings and caveats: Five or six TRBV segments were more frequent in patients than controls; TRBV5-6, TRBV5-1 and TRBV20-1 belonged to this group.

What these receptors recognize is not known. Researchers reported that TCR beta cDNA libraries carried unique molecular identifiers. TCRdb reprocessed the PCR reads via MiXCR and lists one record per CDR3 protein. Of about 460,000 distinct CDR3 sequences listed, under 55% are singletons. The sample taken for sequencing was blood. The receptors here all came from a girl between 5 and 17 years old with multiple sclerosis.

The sample holds one count of this clonotype. The rearrangement uses TRBV19 and TRBJ2-1; TRBD1 is a possible D gene (5 bases). V shed 3 bases and J shed 7 bases, with 13 bases lying between them. This CDR3 region has 14 residues. Germline assignment: CDR1 LNHDA and CDR2 SQIVND (reference sequence). The CDR3 DNA reads TGTGCCAGTAGTATGGCGGCAGGGAAAAATGAGCAGTTCTTC. It yields the protein CASSMAAGKNEQFF. The variable domain in full, completed from reference TRBV19 and TRBJ2-1, reads DGGITQSPKYLFRKEGQNVTLSCEQNLNHDAMYWYRQDPGQGLRLIYYSQIVNDFQKGDIAEGYSVSREKKESFPLTVTSAQKNPTAFYLCASSMAAGKNEQFFGPGTRLTVL.

The rearrangement uses TRBV5-1 and TRBJ1-1; D uncertain. The CDR3 runs 13 residues. V lost 3 bases and J 1 base, leaving 7 bases between the germline ends. Germline V CDR1 and CDR2: SGHRS, YFSETQ. The CDR3 DNA is TGCGCCAGCAGCTCAGAAGAGAACACTGAAGCTTTCTTT. Amino acids: CASSSEENTEAFF.